The 25 T cell receptor beta chains below all came from one sample that was sequenced in a study of T cell responses to AZD1222 COVID-19 vaccine. Libraries were prepared by immunoSEQ multiplex PCR; TCRdb keeps only in-frame clonotypes and omits some of them. The sample lists about 56,000 clones; over 80% were seen once. Sequencing was performed on peripheral blood, taken on day 0 of AZD1222 vaccination. These receptors came from an adult in good health.

This clone was counted between two and nine times. This chain connects TRBV5-1 to TRBJ2-3, with a tentative D call TRBD1 (6 bases). Germline CDR1 is SGHRS and CDR2 is YFSETQ. Trimming took off 0 bases at V and 5 bases at J, with 13 bases between the two ends. The CDR3 length is 15 residues. In DNA form, the CDR3 reads TGCGCCAGCAGCTTGGCCAGGGGACAAGGAGATACGCAGTATTTT. It translates to CASSLARGQGDTQYF.

This clone occurred a few times. The chain is built from TRBV30 and TRBJ1-2; D remains unclear. The V and J ends lost 0 bases and 2 bases respectively, with 19 bases between them. The CDR3 has 17 residues. Looked up from germline, CDR1 is GTSNPN and CDR2 is SVGIG (reference sequence). The CDR3 reads CAWSVKGARWVNYGYTF. CDR3 nucleotides: TGTGCCTGGAGTGTGAAGGGAGCCAGGTGGGTCAACTATGGCTACACCTTC.

This clone appeared a few times. The chain combines TRBV12-3 or TRBV12-4 with TRBJ2-7; D is uncertain. V gave up 4 bases and J gave up 7 bases, with 14 bases separating them. The CDR3 covers 13 residues. DNA of the CDR3: TGTGCCAGCAGTTCCTCGGCAGGATATGAGCAGTACTTC. Residues: CASSSSAGYEQYF.

This chain connects TRBV28 to TRBJ1-5; possible D gene TRBD1, 5 bases. V gave up 5 bases and J gave up 0 bases, with 11 bases separating them. Germline assignment: CDR1 MDHEN and CDR2 SYDVKM. The CDR3 is made up of 15 amino acids. For the CDR3, the DNA is TGTGCCAGCAGTACCCCAGGGTATAGCAATCAGCCCCAGCATTTT. It translates to CASSTPGYSNQPQHF.

The J gene is TRBJ2-7, the V gene TRBV27, with 9 bases aligning to TRBD2. Trimming cost V 5 bases and J 4 bases; bases outside gene matches: 9. CDR3 size: 15 residues. CDR1 MNHEY and CDR2 SMNVEV come from the germline V gene (reference sequence). The CDR3 here is CASSPLRSGGYEQYF. The DNA for the CDR3 is TGTGCCAGCAGTCCCCTCCGTAGCGGGGGTTACGAGCAGTACTTC.

The chain carries TRBV6-6 and TRBJ2-2; 12 positions match TRBD2. After removal of 5 bases from V and 6 bases from J, the junction contained 13 bases not matched to a gene. This CDR3 comprises 18 residues. CDR1 MNHNY and CDR2 SVGAGI come from the germline V gene (reference sequence). CDR3 sequence reads: CASSHGWTSGVSPGELFF. In DNA form, the CDR3 reads TGTGCCAGCAGTCACGGATGGACTAGCGGGGTATCACCCGGGGAGCTGTTTTTT.

This CDR3 reads CASSLSQGWGYTF. The DNA for the CDR3 is TGTGCCAGCAGCTTAAGTCAGGGCTGGGGCTACACCTTC. The chain recombines TRBV11-3 with TRBJ1-2; D is perhaps TRBD1 (5 bases). V shed 2 bases and J shed 8 bases, with 12 bases lying between them. Germline V CDR1 and CDR2: SGHNT, YENEEA. The CDR3 totals 13 residues.

This clone came up once. This chain links TRBV6-5 with TRBJ2-1; no definite D call. The V and J ends lost 5 bases and 6 bases respectively, with 14 bases between them. From germline, CDR1 is MNHEY and CDR2 SVGAGI. The CDR3 extends over 14 amino acids. CDR3 nucleotides: TGTGCCAGCAGTCCTCAGGAACGATTCAATGAGCAGTTCTTC. Encoded protein: CASSPQERFNEQFF.

The CDR3 region has the DNA TGTGCCAGCAGTTACTCGAAACAGTCCCACGGAAACACCATATATTTT. Translated: CASSYSKQSHGNTIYF. The rearrangement joins TRBV6-5 to TRBJ1-3; D remains unclear. Germline CDR1 is MNHEY and CDR2 is SVGAGI. The V end lost 0 bases, the J end lost 4 bases, and 13 bases lay between the germline ends. The CDR3 extends over 16 amino acids.

This clone came up a few times. The chain employs TRBV4-1 and TRBJ2-7; D ambiguous. The V end was cut by 0 bases, the J end by 1 base, with 4 bases between. Germline loops: CDR1 MGHRA, CDR2 YSYEKL. This CDR3 is 13 amino acids long. The CDR3 reads CASSQDESYEQYF. The CDR3 bases are TGCGCCAGCAGCCAAGATGAGTCCTACGAGCAGTACTTC.

This chain connects TRBV2 to TRBJ1-3, with D perhaps matching TRBD1 (5 bases). Trimming left V 8 bases short and J 0 bases short, with 11 bases between. CDR1 is SNHLY and CDR2 is FYNNEI in the germline V gene. This CDR3 has 14 amino acids. CDR3: CASCRGDSGNTIYF. As DNA, the CDR3 is TGTGCCAGCTGCCGGGGGGACTCTGGAAACACCATATATTTT.

The J gene is TRBJ2-3, the V gene TRBV11-3; 9 nucleotides align to TRBD2. This CDR3 region has 16 residues. Germline V gene sequence: CDR1 SGHNT, CDR2 YENEEA. Germline trimming cut 5 bases from V and 3 bases from J; bases unmatched to any gene: 9. CDR3 sequence reads: CASSHYLAGETDTQYF. In DNA form, the CDR3 reads TGTGCCAGCAGCCATTATTTAGCGGGAGAAACAGATACGCAGTATTTT. The whole variable domain, filled in from reference TRBV11-3 and TRBJ2-3, reads EAGVVQSPRYKIIEKKQPVAFWCNPISGHNTLYWYLQNLGQGPELLIRYENEEAVDDSQLPKDRFSAERLKGVDSTLKIQPAELGDSAVYLCASSHYLAGETDTQYFGPGTRLTVL.

The chain links TRBV10-1 to TRBJ2-7; TRBD2 matches at 12 bases. Germline CDR1 and CDR2: WNHNN and SYGVQD (reference sequence). The CDR3 loop spans 14 amino acids. Losses at the gene ends were 9 bases for V and 1 base for J; bases not matched to a gene: 4. CDR3 region: CASHTSGRSYEQYF. The CDR3 DNA sequence: TGCGCCAGTCATACTAGCGGGAGGTCCTACGAGCAGTACTTC.

In its sample, this clone was seen a few times. This chain connects TRBV6-1 to TRBJ1-2; possibly TRBD1 for D (5 bases). Germline CDR1 MNHNS, CDR2 SASEGT. The germline V and J ends were trimmed by 1 base and 8 bases, with 14 bases remaining between them. This CDR3 has 14 amino acids. The DNA of the CDR3 is TGTGCCAGCAGTGAAGGGGACTCAGTCCACGGCTACACCTTC. Amino acid sequence: CASSEGDSVHGYTF.

The chain carries TRBV9 and TRBJ2-1; 10 bases are shared with TRBD2. With V trimmed by 4 bases and J by 5 bases, 9 bases remained unmatched. The CDR3 extends over 16 amino acids. CDR1 is SGDLS and CDR2 is YYNGEE in the germline V gene. CDR3 in DNA: TGTGCCAGCAGCCCTCATAGCGGGAGGCCGGACAATGAGCAGTTCTTC. This encodes CASSPHSGRPDNEQFF.

This sequence joins TRBV7-2 and TRBJ2-7, with D possibly TRBD1 on 5 matching bases. V was cut by 4 bases and J by 7 bases, with 14 bases left in between. The CDR3 covers 13 residues. CDR1 is SGHTA and CDR2 is FQGNSA in the germline V gene. CDR3 coding DNA: TGTGCCAGCAGCTGGACACCGGGCGAAGAGCAGTACTTC. Protein sequence: CASSWTPGEEQYF.

V is TRBV27 and J is TRBJ1-6; 7 bases are a match to TRBD1. The CDR3 has 15 residues. The V gene end was trimmed by 5 bases and the J gene end by 9 bases; junction bases not matched to a gene: 10. Germline lookup yields CDR1 MNHEY and CDR2 SMNVEV (reference sequence). This CDR3 is CASSLTGAFGSPLHF. CDR3 sequence (DNA): TGTGCCAGCAGTCTCACAGGGGCTTTTGGTTCACCCCTCCACTTT.

This clone has just one count. CDR3 sequence (DNA): TGTGCCAGCAGCTTAGCATTCGACGTTGGGAGCTATGGCTACACCTTC. Its translation: CASSLAFDVGSYGYTF. V usage is TRBV7-2 and J usage is TRBJ1-2; D remains unclear. The germline V gene encodes CDR1 SGHTA and CDR2 FQGNSA. The V gene lost 0 bases and the J gene lost 4 bases, with 15 bases spanning the gap. The CDR3 consists of 16 residues.

The CDR3 nucleotides are TGTGCCAGTAGGAATTCACCCCTCCACTTT. Translation gives CASRNSPLHF. The rearrangement uses TRBV19 and TRBJ1-6; unclear D gene. CDR3 length: 10 residues. CDR1 is LNHDA and CDR2 is SQIVND in the germline V gene (reference sequence). V dropped 6 bases and J dropped 7 bases, with 1 base sitting between them.

The chain recombines TRBV15 with TRBJ2-3; D uncertain. The germline V gene has CDR1 LNHNV and CDR2 YYDKDF (reference sequence). The CDR3 contains 14 residues. V dropped 3 bases and J dropped 4 bases, with 11 bases sitting between them. CDR3 loop: CATSSGRASDTQYF. The DNA for the CDR3 is TGTGCCACCAGCAGTGGAAGGGCGTCAGATACGCAGTATTTT.

CDR3: CASSIDLLALDTQYF. Written as DNA, the CDR3 is TGTGCCAGTAGTATAGACCTACTAGCGCTGGATACGCAGTATTTT. The V gene is TRBV19, the J gene TRBJ2-3, with TRBD2 matching over 7 bases. Germline V gene data show CDR1 as LNHDA and CDR2 as SQIVND (reference sequence). The CDR3 has 15 amino acids. V was clipped by 0 bases and J by 6 bases; unmatched bases: 6.

The V gene is TRBV19, the J gene TRBJ1-6, with 8 bases matching TRBD1. CDR3 length equals 15 residues. The V gene end was trimmed by 4 bases and the J gene end by 5 bases; junction bases not matched to a gene: 4. In germline, CDR1 is LNHDA, CDR2 SQIVND (reference sequence). As DNA, the CDR3 is TGTGCCAGTAGTACCCGGACAGGGAATAATTCACCCCTCCACTTT. It codes for CASSTRTGNNSPLHF.

The J gene is TRBJ2-7, the V gene TRBV12-2. TRBV12-2 corresponds to a pseudogene. CDR3 length: 15 amino acids. Here the CDR3 DNA reads TGTGCAAGTCGCCTGAATGGTTGGGGGACCTACGAGCAGTACTTC. Translating gives CASRLNGWGTYEQYF.

This chain uses TRBV6-1 with TRBJ1-2; D might be TRBD1 (5 bases). This CDR3 is 15 amino acids long. Per germline, CDR1 MNHNS and CDR2 SASEGT. With 1 base removed from V and 2 bases from J, the gap between germline ends came to 11 bases. The CDR3 region is CASSEEVGHNYGYTF. The CDR3 bases are TGTGCCAGCAGTGAAGAAGTAGGACACAACTATGGCTACACCTTC.

This clone turned up a few times. V usage is TRBV9 and J usage is TRBJ1-2, with a tentative D call TRBD1 (5 bases). Germline assignment: CDR1 SGDLS and CDR2 YYNGEE. V was shortened by 4 bases and J by 6 bases, with 13 bases between the two germline ends. This CDR3 has 13 residues. DNA for the CDR3: TGTGCCAGCAGCATTCAGGGCTGGGATGGCTACACCTTC. As protein: CASSIQGWDGYTF.